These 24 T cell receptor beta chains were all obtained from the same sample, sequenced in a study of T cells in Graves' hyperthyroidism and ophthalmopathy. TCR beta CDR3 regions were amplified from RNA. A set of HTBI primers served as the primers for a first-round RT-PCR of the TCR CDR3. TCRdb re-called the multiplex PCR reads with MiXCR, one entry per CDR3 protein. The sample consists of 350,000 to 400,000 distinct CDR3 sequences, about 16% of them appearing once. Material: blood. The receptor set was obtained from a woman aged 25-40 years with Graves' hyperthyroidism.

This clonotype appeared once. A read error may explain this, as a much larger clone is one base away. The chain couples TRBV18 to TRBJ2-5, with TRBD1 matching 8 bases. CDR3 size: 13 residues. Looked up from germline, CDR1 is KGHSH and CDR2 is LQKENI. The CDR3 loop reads CASLPGGPETQYF. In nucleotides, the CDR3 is TGTGCCAGCTTACCAGGGGGCCCAGAGACCCAGTACTTC.

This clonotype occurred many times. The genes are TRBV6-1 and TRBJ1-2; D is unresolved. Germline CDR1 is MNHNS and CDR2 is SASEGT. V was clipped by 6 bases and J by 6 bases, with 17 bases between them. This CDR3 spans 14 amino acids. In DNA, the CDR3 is TGTGCCAGCAGGGCGGGCCTCACCGCGAATGGCTACACCTTC. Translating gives CASRAGLTANGYTF.

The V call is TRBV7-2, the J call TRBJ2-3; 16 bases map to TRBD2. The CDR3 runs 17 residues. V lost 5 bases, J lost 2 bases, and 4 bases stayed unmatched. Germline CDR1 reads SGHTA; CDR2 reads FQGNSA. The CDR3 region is CASSPGTSGRATDTQYF. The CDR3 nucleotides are TGTGCCAGCAGCCCCGGGACTAGCGGGAGGGCCACAGATACGCAGTATTTT.

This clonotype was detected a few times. The CDR3 loop is CSATPGNYGYTF. In nucleotides, the CDR3 is TGCAGTGCTACCCCAGGGAACTATGGCTACACCTTC. The chain has TRBV20-1 and TRBJ1-2, with D tentatively TRBD1 (5 bases). With 4 bases removed from V and 2 bases from J, the gap between germline ends came to 8 bases. The germline CDR1 and CDR2 sequences are DFQATT and SNEGSKA (reference sequence). The length of the CDR3 is 12 residues.

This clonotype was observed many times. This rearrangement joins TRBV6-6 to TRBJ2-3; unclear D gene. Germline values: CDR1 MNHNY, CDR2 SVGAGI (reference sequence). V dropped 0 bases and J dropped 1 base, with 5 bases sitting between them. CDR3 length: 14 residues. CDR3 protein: CASSYSTGTDTQYF. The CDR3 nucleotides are TGTGCCAGCAGTTACTCTACGGGCACAGATACGCAGTATTTT.

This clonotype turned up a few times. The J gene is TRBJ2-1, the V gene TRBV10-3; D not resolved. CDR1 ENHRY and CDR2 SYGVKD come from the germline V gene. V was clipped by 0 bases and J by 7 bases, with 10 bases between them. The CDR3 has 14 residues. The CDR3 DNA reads TGTGCCATCAGTGAGTCTGCCACCAGTAATGAGCAGTTCTTC. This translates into CAISESATSNEQFF.

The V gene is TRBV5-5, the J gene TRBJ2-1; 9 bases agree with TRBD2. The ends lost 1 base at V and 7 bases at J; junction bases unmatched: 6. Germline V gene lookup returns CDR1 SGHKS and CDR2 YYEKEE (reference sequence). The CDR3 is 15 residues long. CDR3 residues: CASSLLAGLSNEQFF. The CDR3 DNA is TGTGCCAGCAGCTTGCTAGCGGGATTAAGTAATGAGCAGTTCTTC.

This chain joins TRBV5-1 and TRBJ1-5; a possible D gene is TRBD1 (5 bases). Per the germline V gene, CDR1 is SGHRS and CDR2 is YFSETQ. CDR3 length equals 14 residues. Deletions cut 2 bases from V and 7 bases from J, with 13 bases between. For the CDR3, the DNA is TGCGCCAGCAGCTTCGGGGGGAGCGGGCAGCCCCAGCATTTT. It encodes CASSFGGSGQPQHF.

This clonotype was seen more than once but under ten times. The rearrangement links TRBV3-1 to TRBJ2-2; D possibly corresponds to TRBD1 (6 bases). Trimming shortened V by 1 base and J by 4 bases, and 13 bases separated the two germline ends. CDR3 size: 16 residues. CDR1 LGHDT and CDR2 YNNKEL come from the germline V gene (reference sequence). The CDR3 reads CASSQVWDTGTGELFF. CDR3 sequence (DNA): TGTGCCAGCAGCCAAGTTTGGGACACAGGCACCGGGGAGCTGTTTTTT.

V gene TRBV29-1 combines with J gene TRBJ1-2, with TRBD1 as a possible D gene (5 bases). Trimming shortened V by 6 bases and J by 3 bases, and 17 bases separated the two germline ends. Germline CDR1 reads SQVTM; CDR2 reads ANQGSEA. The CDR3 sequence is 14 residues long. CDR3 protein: CSVTLPTEHYGYTF. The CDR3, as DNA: TGCAGCGTAACACTCCCGACAGAACACTATGGCTACACCTTC.

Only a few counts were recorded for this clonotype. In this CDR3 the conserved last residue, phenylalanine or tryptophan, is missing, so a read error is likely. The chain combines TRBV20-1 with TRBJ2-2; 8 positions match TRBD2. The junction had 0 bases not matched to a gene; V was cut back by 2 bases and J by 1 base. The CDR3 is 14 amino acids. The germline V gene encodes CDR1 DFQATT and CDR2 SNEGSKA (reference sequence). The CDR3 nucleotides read TGCAGTGCTAGACTAGCGGGGAACACCGGGGAGCTGTTTCTT. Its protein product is CSARLAGNTGELFL.

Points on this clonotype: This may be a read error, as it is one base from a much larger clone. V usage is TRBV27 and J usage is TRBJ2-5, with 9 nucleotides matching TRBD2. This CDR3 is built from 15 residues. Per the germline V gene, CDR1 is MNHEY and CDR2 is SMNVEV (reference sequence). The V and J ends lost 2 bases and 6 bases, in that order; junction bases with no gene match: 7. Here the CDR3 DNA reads TGTGCCAGCAGTTTACTGCGGGGGGGCCTGAAGACCCAGTACTTC. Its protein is CASSLLRGGLKTQYF.

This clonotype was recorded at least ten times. CDR3 loop: CASNQGGGYTF. The CDR3 bases are TGTGCCAGCAACCAGGGTGGCGGCTACACCTTC. The gene calls are TRBV2 and TRBJ1-2; maybe TRBD1 (5 bases). CDR1 and CDR2 from the germline V gene are SNHLY and FYNNEI. V was clipped by 7 bases and J by 8 bases, with 11 bases between them. The CDR3 has 11 residues.

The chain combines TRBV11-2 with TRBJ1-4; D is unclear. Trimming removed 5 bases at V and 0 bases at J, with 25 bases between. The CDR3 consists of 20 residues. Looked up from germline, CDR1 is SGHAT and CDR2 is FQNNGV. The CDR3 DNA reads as TGTGCCAGCAGCCCCCTTACACAGAGAGTTTGGCCGGCAACTAATGAAAAACTGTTTTTT. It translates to CASSPLTQRVWPATNEKLFF.

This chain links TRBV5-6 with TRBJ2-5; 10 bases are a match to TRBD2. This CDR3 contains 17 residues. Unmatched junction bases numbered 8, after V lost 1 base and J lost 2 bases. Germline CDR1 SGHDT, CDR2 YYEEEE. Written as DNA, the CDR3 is TGTGCCAGCAGCTTGTGGGCTAGCGGGAGCATACAAGAGACCCAGTACTTC. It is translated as CASSLWASGSIQETQYF.

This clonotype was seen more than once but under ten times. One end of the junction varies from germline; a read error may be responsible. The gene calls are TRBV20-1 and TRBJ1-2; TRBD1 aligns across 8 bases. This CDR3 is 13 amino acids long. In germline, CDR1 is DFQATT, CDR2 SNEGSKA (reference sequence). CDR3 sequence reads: CSTRTGLGYGYTF. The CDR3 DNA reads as TGCAGTACTAGGACAGGGTTAGGGTATGGCTACACCTTC.

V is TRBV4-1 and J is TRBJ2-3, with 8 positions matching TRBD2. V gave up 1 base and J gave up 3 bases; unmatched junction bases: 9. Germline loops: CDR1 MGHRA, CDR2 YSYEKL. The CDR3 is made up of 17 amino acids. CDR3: CASSQVGFSGKTDTQYF. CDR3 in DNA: TGCGCCAGCAGCCAAGTCGGTTTTAGCGGGAAAACAGATACGCAGTATTTT.

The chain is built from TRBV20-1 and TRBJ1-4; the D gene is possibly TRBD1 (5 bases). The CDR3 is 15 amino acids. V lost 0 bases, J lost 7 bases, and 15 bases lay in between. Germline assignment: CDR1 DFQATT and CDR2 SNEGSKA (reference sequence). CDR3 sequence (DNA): TGCAGTGCTAGAGATCGAGGGCAGGGAAGTGAAAAACTGTTTTTT. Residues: CSARDRGQGSEKLFF.

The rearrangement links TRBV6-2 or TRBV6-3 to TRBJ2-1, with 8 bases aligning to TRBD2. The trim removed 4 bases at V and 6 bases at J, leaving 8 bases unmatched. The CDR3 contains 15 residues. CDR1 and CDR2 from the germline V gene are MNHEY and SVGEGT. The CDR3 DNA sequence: TGTGCCAGCAGTTCCGGGACTAGTATCCCCAATGAGCAGTTCTTC. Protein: CASSSGTSIPNEQFF.

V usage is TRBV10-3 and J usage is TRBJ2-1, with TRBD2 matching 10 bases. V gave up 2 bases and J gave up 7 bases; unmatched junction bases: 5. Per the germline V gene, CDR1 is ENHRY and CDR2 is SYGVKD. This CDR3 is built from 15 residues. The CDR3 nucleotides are TGTGCCATCAGTGAGGCTAGCGGGAGTTTGAATGAGCAGTTCTTC. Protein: CAISEASGSLNEQFF.

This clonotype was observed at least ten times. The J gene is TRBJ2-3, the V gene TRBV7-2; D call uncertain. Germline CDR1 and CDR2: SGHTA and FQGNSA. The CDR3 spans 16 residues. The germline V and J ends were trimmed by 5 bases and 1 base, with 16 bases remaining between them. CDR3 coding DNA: TGTGCCAGCAGCCGACGTCTAGAGACTGGCACAGATACGCAGTATTTT. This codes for CASSRRLETGTDTQYF.

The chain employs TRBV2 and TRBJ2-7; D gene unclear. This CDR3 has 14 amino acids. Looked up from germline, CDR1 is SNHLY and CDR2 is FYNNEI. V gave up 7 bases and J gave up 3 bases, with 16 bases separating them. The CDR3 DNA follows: TGTGCCAGCACGGTATCAGAGGCCGTCTACGAGCAGTACTTC. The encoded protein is CASTVSEAVYEQYF.

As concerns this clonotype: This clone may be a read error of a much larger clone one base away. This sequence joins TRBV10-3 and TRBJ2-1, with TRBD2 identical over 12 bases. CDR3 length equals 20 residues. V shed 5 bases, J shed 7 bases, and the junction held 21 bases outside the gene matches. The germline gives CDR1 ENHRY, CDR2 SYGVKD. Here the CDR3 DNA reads TGTGCCATCAGTAAAAGTGCGTGGAGACTAGCGGGAGTGGACGCTAATGAGCAGTTCTTC. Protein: CAISKSAWRLAGVDANEQFF.

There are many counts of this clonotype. CDR3 DNA: TGTGCCAGCACCCCTCAGCCCCAGCATTTT. Translating gives CASTPQPQHF. This chain joins TRBV7-3 and TRBJ1-5; D gene unclear. Germline lookup yields CDR1 SGHTA and CDR2 FQGTGA. The V and J ends lost 7 bases and 6 bases respectively, with 4 bases between them. The length of the CDR3 is 10 residues.